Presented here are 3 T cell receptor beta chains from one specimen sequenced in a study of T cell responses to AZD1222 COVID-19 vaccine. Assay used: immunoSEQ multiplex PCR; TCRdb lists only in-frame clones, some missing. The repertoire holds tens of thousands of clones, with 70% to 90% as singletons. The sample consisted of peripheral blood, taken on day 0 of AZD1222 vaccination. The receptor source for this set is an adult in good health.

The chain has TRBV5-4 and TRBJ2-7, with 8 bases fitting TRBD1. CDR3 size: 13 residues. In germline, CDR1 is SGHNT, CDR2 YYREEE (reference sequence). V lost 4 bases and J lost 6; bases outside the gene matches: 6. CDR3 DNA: TGTGCCAGCAGCAGGACAGGGACTGGCGAGCAGTACTTC. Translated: CASSRTGTGEQYF.

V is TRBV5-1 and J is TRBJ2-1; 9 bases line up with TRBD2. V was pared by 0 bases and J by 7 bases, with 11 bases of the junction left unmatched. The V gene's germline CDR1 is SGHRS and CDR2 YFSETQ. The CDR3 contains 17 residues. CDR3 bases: TGCGCCAGCAGCTTGGGAATCGCGGGAGGGCCGTCTAATGAGCAGTTCTTC. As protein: CASSLGIAGGPSNEQFF.

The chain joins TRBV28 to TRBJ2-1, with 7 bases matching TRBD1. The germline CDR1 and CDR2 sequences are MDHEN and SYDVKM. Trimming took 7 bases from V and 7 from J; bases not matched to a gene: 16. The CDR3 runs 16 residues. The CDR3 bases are TGTGCCAGCAAACCCATTCAGGGGGTTCGGTGGAATGAGCAGTTCTTC. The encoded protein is CASKPIQGVRWNEQFF.